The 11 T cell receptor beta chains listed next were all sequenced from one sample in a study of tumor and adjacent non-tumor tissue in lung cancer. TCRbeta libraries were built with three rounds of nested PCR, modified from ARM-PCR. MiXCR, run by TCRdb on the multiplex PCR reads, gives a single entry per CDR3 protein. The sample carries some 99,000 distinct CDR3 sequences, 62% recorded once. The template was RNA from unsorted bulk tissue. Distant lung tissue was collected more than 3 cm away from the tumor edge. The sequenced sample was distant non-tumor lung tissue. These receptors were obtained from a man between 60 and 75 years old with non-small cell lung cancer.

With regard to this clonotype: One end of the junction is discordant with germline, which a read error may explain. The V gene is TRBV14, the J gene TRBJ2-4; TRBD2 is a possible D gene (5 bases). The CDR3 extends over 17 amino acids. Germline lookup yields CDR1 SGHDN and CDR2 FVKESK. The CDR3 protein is CASSPRGAYLANNIQYF. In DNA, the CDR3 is TGTGCCAGCAGCCCCCGAGGAGCGTATCTAGCCAATAACATTCAGTACTTC.

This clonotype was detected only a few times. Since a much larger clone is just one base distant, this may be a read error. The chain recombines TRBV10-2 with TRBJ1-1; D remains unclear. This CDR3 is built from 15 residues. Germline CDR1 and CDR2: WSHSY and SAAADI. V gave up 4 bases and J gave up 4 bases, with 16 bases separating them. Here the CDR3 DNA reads TGCGCCAGCAGTGTGTCAACTAGGCCCTTCACTGAAGCTTTCTTT. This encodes CASSVSTRPFTEAFF.

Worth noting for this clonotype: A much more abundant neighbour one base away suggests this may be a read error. Written as DNA, the CDR3 is TGTGCCTGCAGAGGCCAGGATGGGCCCGTTTCCTTC. Translation: CACRGQDGPVSF. The rearrangement links TRBV2 to TRBJ2-7; D is unclear. CDR1 is SNHLY and CDR2 is FYNNEI in the germline V gene. This CDR3 spans 12 amino acids.

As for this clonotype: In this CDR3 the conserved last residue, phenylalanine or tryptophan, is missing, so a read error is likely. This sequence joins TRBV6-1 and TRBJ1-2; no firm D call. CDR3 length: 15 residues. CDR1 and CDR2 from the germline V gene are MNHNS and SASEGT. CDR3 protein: CASKEADSSNYSYTL. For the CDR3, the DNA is TGTGCCAGCAAGGAGGCAGATTCATCTAACTATAGCTACACCTTG.

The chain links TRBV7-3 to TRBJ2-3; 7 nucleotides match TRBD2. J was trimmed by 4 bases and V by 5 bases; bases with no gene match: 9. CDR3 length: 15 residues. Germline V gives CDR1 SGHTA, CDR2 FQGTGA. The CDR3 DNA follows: TGTGCCAGCAGCCTAGCGGAGTCCCCCCCAGATACGCAGTATTTT. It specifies CASSLAESPPDTQYF.

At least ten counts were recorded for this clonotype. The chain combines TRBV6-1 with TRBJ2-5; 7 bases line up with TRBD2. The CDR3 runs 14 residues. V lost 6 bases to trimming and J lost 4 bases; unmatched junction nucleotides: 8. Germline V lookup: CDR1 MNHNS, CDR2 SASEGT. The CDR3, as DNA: TGTGCCAGCAGACCAGGAGCGGGGCCAGAGACCCAGTACTTC. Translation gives CASRPGAGPETQYF.

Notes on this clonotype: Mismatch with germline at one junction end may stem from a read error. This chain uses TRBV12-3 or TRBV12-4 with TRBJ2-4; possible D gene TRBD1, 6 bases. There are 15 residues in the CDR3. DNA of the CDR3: TGTGCCAGCAGTTTGGGGGACACGAGCAAAAACATTCTGTACTTC. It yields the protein CASSLGDTSKNILYF.

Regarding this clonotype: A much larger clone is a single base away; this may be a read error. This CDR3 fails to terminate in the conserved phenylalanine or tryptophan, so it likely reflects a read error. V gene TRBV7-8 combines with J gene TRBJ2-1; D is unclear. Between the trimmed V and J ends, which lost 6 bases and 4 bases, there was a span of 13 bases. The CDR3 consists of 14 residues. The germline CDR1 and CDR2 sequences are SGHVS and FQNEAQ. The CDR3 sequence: CASSTERRYNEQFL. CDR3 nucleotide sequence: TGTGCCAGCAGTACAGAAAGACGGTACAATGAGCAGTTCTTA.

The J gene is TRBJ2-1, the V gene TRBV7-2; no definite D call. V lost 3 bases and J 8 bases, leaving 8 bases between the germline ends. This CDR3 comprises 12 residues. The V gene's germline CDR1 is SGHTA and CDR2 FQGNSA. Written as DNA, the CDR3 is TGTGCCAGCAGCTTTCTCACGGATGAGCAGTTCTTC. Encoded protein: CASSFLTDEQFF.

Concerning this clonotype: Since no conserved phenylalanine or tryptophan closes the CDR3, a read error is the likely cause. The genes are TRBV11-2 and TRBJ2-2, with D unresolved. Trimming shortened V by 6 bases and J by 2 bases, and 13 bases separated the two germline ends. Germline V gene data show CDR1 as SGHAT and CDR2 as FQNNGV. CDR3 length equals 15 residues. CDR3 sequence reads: CASSERLSNTGELFV. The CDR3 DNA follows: TGTGCCAGCAGTGAGAGGCTATCTAACACCGGGGAGCTGTTTGTT.

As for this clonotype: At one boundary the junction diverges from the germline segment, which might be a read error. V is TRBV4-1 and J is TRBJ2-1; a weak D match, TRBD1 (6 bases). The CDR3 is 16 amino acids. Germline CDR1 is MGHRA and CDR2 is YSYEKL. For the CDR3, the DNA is TGCGCCAGCAACCAAGCGAGGACAGCGACTTACAATGAGCAGTTCTTC. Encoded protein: CASNQARTATYNEQFF.